This TCR beta chain came from a study of T cells after yellow fever vaccination. This clonotype appeared a single time. This sequence may be a read error, since a much larger clone differs from it by one base. The conserved phenylalanine or tryptophan is not found at the CDR3 terminus, so this likely reflects a read error. CDR3 length: 13 amino acids. V lost 8 bases to trimming and J lost 1 base, with 11 bases between them. The germline V gene encodes CDR1 MNHEY and CDR2 SVGAGI. TCRdb itself ran the 5' RACE reads through MiXCR, one entry per CDR3 protein. This sample yields approximately 250,000 distinct CDR3 sequences, of which approximately 5.2% are seen a single time; roughly 3.5% belongs to the top ten.

This receptor was taken from a man aged 18 to 29 who received the YFV17D yellow fever vaccine. The starting material was CD4+ T cells sorted from PBMCs, obtained on the day of the yellow fever booster vaccination. The rearrangement joins TRBV6-5 to TRBJ1-1, with TRBD1 as a possible D gene (6 bases). The CDR3 coding sequence is TGTGCCAGCCATAGGGGACAGAACACTGAAGCTTTCCTT. The encoded protein is CASHRGQNTEAFL.